This TCR beta chain was sequenced for a study of T cells in Graves' hyperthyroidism and ophthalmopathy. The CDR3 consists of 11 residues. Germline CDR1 DFQATT, CDR2 SNEGSKA (reference sequence). This clonotype was seen ten or more times. TCR beta CDR3 region amplification was performed from RNA transcripts. RT-PCR in the first round (using the HTBI primer set) targeted the TCR CDR3. TCRdb independently ran MiXCR on the multiplex PCR reads; one entry per CDR3 protein. The sample holds 100,000 to 140,000 distinct CDR3 sequences, approximately 15% seen once. Every diagnosis used clinical symptoms, serum thyroxine and TRAb, thyroid ultrasound and orbital computed tomography. The PBMCs studied were ones that came from 10 ml fresh peripheral blood.

This chain links TRBV20-1 with TRBJ2-4; tentatively, D is TRBD2 (5 bases). The sample taken for sequencing was blood. The receptor comes from a woman between 45 and 65 years old with Graves' hyperthyroidism. The CDR3 is CSCRDLNIQYF. Written as DNA, the CDR3 is TGCAGCTGCCGGGATTTAAACATTCAGTACTTC.